This T cell receptor (beta chain) came from a study of CXCR3-negative and CXCR3-positive naive CD8 T cells. The CDR3 covers 12 residues. In germline, CDR1 is DFQATT, CDR2 SNEGSKA (reference sequence). Comments on this clonotype: The antigen remains undetermined.

Study-wide results and caveats: TRBV-TRBJ usage was alike in naive CXCR3-negative and CXCR3-positive cells but differed in memory cells. Against CXCR3-negative naive cells, CXCR3-positive naive cells showed more hydrophobic TRB CDR3s. Each naive subset displayed comparably high diversity, whereas memory CD8+ cells displayed much lower diversity.

It was by 5' RACE with UMI labels that the TRB cDNA libraries were prepared. Following a re-call of the 5' RACE reads, TCRdb has one entry per CDR3 protein and lacks DNA. The sample includes approximately 96,000 distinct CDR3 sequences. The sample consisted of naive CXCR3+ CD8+ T cells from blood. Subset denoted: CD45RO-CCR7+CD27+CD95- naive CD8+ T cells expressing CXCR3 (TNR3+). The chain joins TRBV20-1 to TRBJ2-7; the D call of TRBD2 rests on TCRdb alone, since no DNA is present to check it. The sequence was obtained from a human donor in good health. Some clones in this sample may be carry-over from other donors' samples. The CDR3 reads CSASPGAYEQYF.